Reported below is one T cell receptor beta chain. The antigen remains undetermined. The CDR3 extends over 18 amino acids. In germline, CDR1 is SGHNT, CDR2 YENEEA. V was clipped by 5 bases and J by 7 bases; unmatched bases: 19. Generated by immunoSEQ multiplex PCR, the TCRdb table keeps only in-frame clones and is missing some. This table has around 84,000 clones, 90% to 95% appearing once. This sample stems from a study of OX40 agonist ivuxolimab in advanced cancers. For the study at large: Partial response was recorded in three patients: one hepatocellular carcinoma and two cutaneous melanoma cases. Study outcomes and limitations: Expanded peripheral T cell antigen specificity was not determined.

This rearrangement joins TRBV11-3 to TRBJ2-2, with 7 positions matching TRBD1. The clonotype comes from an adult with an advanced solid tumor such as melanoma, head and neck, liver or kidney cancer. The source material was CD4+ or CD8+ T cells sorted from blood, sampled in a trial of the OX40 agonist ivuxolimab. CDR3: CASSAERPGQNAGGELFF. CDR3 nucleotide sequence: TGTGCCAGCAGCGCTGAGCGTCCGGGACAGAACGCGGGCGGGGAGCTGTTTTTT.